The present entry profiles one T cell receptor (beta chain) with its context. This clonotype is medium-sized (0.01 to 0.1%). Its binding antigen is unknown. No per-base quality is available; no much larger clone lies one base away. Sample time point, as interpreted from the label and publication: pre-sensitization, week 0. The treatment or condition label on this specimen signifies: therapeutic diphenylcyclopropenone sensitization with weekly scalp DPC. At every patch-test visit, the blood draw took place before the patch test was put on. Patients were considered eligible if aged 18 to 70, diagnosed with alopecia and deemed suitable for DPC therapy, and patients were excluded if pregnant. Total RNA was extracted from unfractionated whole blood collected in Tempus Blood RNA tubes. Library prep was done by RACE. Sequencing was carried out with a NextSeq 500. Library preparation attached unique molecular identifiers to individual cDNA molecules for quantitative, reproducible TCR counting. Each blood RNA sample was used to sequence both TCR alpha and TCR beta chains. For the original study's pipeline: Samples had a median of about 96,000 TCRs, with a range from roughly 23,224 to 700,000. V, J and CDR3 annotation of the TCR reads was performed with the Decombinator software suite. For the PS versus PT1 abundance plots, all samples were subsampled to the same number of TCRs (28,000). TCRs were defined as expanded if absent before sensitization and observed at least eight times at the 2-week time point. TCRdb itself trimmed the public reads at Q25 with fastp, ran MiXCR and retained productive beta chains. Rows matching on CDR3 protein sequence are summarized as one entry with the most common DNA and genes. TCRdb's processing, not the study's, gives the V and J calls here. The sample yields approximately 52,000 distinct CDR3 sequences; approximately 8.8% were counted once. 14% of the sample belongs to the ten largest clones.

This sample stems from a study of human T cells and chemical hapten exposure (TCRdb year 2021). For the wider study: For sensitization, 2% DPC in acetone was applied to an approximately 2 cm by approximately 2 cm area of upper inner arm skin. Weekly therapeutic DPC doses were additionally applied to the scalp of patients throughout the roughly 23-week study period. Patch testing was done on the upper back using Finn chambers containing 0.01% DPC, and results were scored after 6 days according to International Contact Dermatitis Research Group standards. Most of the patients in the cohort were female, and the cohort covered alopecia areata with under or over 50% scalp involvement, alopecia totalis and alopecia universalis. The libraries were sequenced as a pool, and the TCR yield per sample differed mostly because of small variations in library volumes within the pool. This study followed changes in the peripheral blood TCR repertoire in vivo during primary and secondary sensitization of alopecia patients to the hapten diphenylcyclopropenone (DPC). Patient blood was sampled pre-sensitization (week 0) and at 2, 6 and about 24 weeks after DPC sensitization. Under 30 alopecia patients gave blood for TCR sequencing at one to four time points (pre-sensitization, 2, 6 and 24 weeks).

The trim is 5 bases for V and 0 bases for J, with a gap of 13 bases between the germline ends. Per the germline V gene, MRHNA is the CDR1 and SNTAGT is the CDR2. The CDR3 covers 16 residues, taking in both the cysteine and the phenylalanine. The retained sequence is limited to the CDR3, 48 bases, with the frame set at the first base. Here is what the overall study found, with its caveats: Compared with pre-sensitization or healthy control sets, expanded TCRs formed significantly more large CDR3 similarity clusters, which is consistent with antigen-driven responses. Alopecia, a presumed autoimmune disease, was present in all patients, so the immune response of the patients might differ from that of healthy individuals. After repeated subsampling, changes were observed in the strength of the expansion versus patch-test correlation and in the threshold at which the correlation became significant. No change with DPC sensitization was found in the number of TCRs above 1 in 1000 frequency, and no evidence of global repertoire structure alterations was found. The number of PT1 expanded TCRs positively correlated with patch test score, significant at thresholds 8, 16 and 32 but not 4.

The starting material was whole blood, obtained in connection with sensitization to the hapten diphenylcyclopropenone (DPC). This receptor was taken from a woman between 35 and 50 years old with alopecia areata. Some clones in this sample may be carry-over from other donors' samples. This receptor chain uses TRBV6-4 and TRBJ2-2; a weak D assignment points to TRBD1 (5 bases agree). The bases are TGTGCCAGCAGTAGCGCCGACAGACCGAACACCGGGGAGCTGTTTTTT. It translates as CASSSADRPNTGELFF.